The next 26 T cell receptor beta chains were all read from a single sample in a study of blood T cell repertoires in COVID-19 (dated by TCRdb to about 2020). The protocol used for the library was the immunoSEQ multiplex PCR assay. Not all clones reach the TCRdb copy of this immuneACCESS table, which keeps in-frame sequences only. Checked studies attribute under half of the gap to unresolved V genes and leave the rest unexplained. The sample has tens of thousands of clones on record, around 85% of them singletons. The biggest ten clones account for roughly 40% of the sample. Sequencing was performed on peripheral blood. All receptors come from a man aged 80 or over with acute or convalescent COVID-19.

This clone appeared a few times. The chain has TRBV6-6 and TRBJ1-5, with 8 bases lining up with TRBD1. J gave up 6 bases and V 6 bases, and 7 bases lay outside the gene matches. CDR1 and CDR2 (germline): MNHNY, SVGAGI (reference sequence). The CDR3 spans 14 residues. The CDR3, as DNA: TGTGCCAGCAGGGGGACAGGAGGTAGTCAGCCCCAGCATTTT. This sequence encodes CASRGTGGSQPQHF.

V usage is TRBV4-2 and J usage is TRBJ2-5; 9 bases agree with TRBD2. The V and J ends lost 2 bases and 1 base, in that order; junction bases with no gene match: 5. The V gene's germline CDR1 is LGHNA and CDR2 YNFKEQ. The CDR3 sequence is 16 residues long. This chain's CDR3 is CASSQTLAGFQETQYF. The CDR3 nucleotides are TGTGCCAGCAGCCAAACCCTAGCGGGGTTCCAAGAGACCCAGTACTTC.

The genes are TRBV19 and TRBJ1-4, with TRBD1 as a possible D gene (6 bases). The CDR3 is made up of 18 amino acids. Germline V gene lookup returns CDR1 LNHDA and CDR2 SQIVND (reference sequence). V dropped 7 bases and J dropped 1 base, with 22 bases sitting between them. This CDR3 is CASNPVGGTGGTNEKLFF. The CDR3 DNA reads TGTGCCAGTAACCCGGTGGGGGGCACGGGAGGAACTAATGAAAAACTGTTTTTT.

This clone has more than one count but fewer than ten. The chain carries TRBV27 and TRBJ1-6; no definite D call. The CDR3 covers 15 residues. V was shortened by 3 bases and J by 9 bases, with 15 bases between the two germline ends. Germline V CDR1 and CDR2: MNHEY, SMNVEV (reference sequence). In DNA form, the CDR3 reads TGTGCCAGCAGTTTGATGACTGGAGGATTTTCACCCCTCCACTTT. Translation: CASSLMTGGFSPLHF.

V usage is TRBV3-1 (or the pseudogene TRBV3-2) and J usage is TRBJ2-1; 8 bases are shared with TRBD2. V lost 0 bases and J lost 8; bases outside the gene matches: 12. Germline CDR1 and CDR2: LGHDT and YNNKEL (reference sequence). CDR3 size: 17 residues. In DNA, the CDR3 is TGTGCCAGCAGCCAAGATCGGGTCGGGAGGGCCGCAGATGAGCAGTTCTTC. Translating it yields CASSQDRVGRAADEQFF.

The chain recombines TRBV5-4 with TRBJ2-7; 7 bases align to TRBD1. Germline CDR1 is SGHNT and CDR2 is YYREEE (reference sequence). With 4 bases clipped from V and 1 base from J, the junction kept 2 bases outside the gene matches. This CDR3 contains 13 residues. The CDR3 nucleotides are TGTGCCAGCAGCCGACAGGGTTCCTACGAGCAGTACTTC. Translating gives CASSRQGSYEQYF.

DNA for the CDR3: TGTGCCAGCAGCTTAGTTTTTCAGTTTGGTGATAATGAGCAGTTCTTC. Translating it yields CASSLVFQFGDNEQFF. This chain joins TRBV11-3 and TRBJ2-1; D ambiguous. The V and J ends lost 1 base and 7 bases respectively, with 17 bases between them. The CDR3 is 16 amino acids. Germline V gene sequence: CDR1 SGHNT, CDR2 YENEEA.

The rearrangement links TRBV5-1 to TRBJ1-1; D is unclear. CDR3 length: 18 amino acids. Germline CDR1 is SGHRS and CDR2 is YFSETQ. The ends were cut back, 1 base at V and 8 bases at J, with 27 bases in the middle. The CDR3 is CASSLPGNMNTEIEEAFF. Here the CDR3 DNA reads TGCGCCAGCAGCTTGCCAGGCAACATGAACACGGAAATTGAGGAAGCTTTCTTT.

The chain is built from TRBV9 and TRBJ2-7; 12 bases map to TRBD2. Germline CDR1 reads SGDLS; CDR2 reads YYNGEE. This CDR3 is 15 amino acids long. Losses at the gene ends were 3 bases for V and 6 bases for J; bases not matched to a gene: 7. CDR3 loop: CASSGGLAGSSEQYF. CDR3 in DNA: TGTGCCAGCAGCGGTGGACTAGCGGGATCTAGCGAGCAGTACTTC.

The chain couples TRBV24-1 to TRBJ1-3; 7 bases match TRBD1. Germline CDR1 and CDR2: KGHDR and SFDVKD. V lost 3 bases to trimming and J lost 7 bases; unmatched junction nucleotides: 8. The CDR3 is made up of 15 amino acids. The CDR3 DNA reads TGTGCCACCAGTGATCCCCGGACAGGTGGGAACACCATATATTTT. Its translation: CATSDPRTGGNTIYF.

This chain links TRBV18 with TRBJ2-1, with TRBD2 matching over 9 bases. The germline V gene has CDR1 KGHSH and CDR2 LQKENI. Trimming cost V 1 base and J 0 bases; bases outside gene matches: 7. This CDR3 spans 18 amino acids. CDR3 DNA: TGTGCCAGCTCACCACGCCTAGCGGGACCCAGCTCCTACAATGAGCAGTTCTTC. As protein: CASSPRLAGPSSYNEQFF.

The genes are TRBV7-6 and TRBJ1-6; TRBD1 matches 7 bases. V gave up 5 bases and J gave up 4 bases; unmatched junction bases: 2. Germline CDR1 SGHVS, CDR2 FNYEAQ. This CDR3 has 14 residues. In DNA form, the CDR3 reads TGTGCCAGCAGCCCGGGACAGTATAATTCACCCCTCCACTTT. Protein product: CASSPGQYNSPLHF.

V and J are TRBV29-1 and TRBJ1-2; D unresolved. The germline V gene encodes CDR1 SQVTM and CDR2 ANQGSEA. The CDR3 is 12 amino acids. Trimming shortened V by 5 bases and J by 1 base, and 8 bases separated the two germline ends. The CDR3 loop is CSVLVGNYGYTF. CDR3 coding DNA: TGCAGCGTTCTAGTCGGTAACTATGGCTACACCTTC.

J is TRBJ1-1 and V is TRBV4-3, with TRBD1 identical over 7 bases. V gave up 4 bases and J gave up 4 bases; unmatched junction bases: 9. Germline assignment: CDR1 LGHNA and CDR2 YSLEER. The CDR3 totals 15 residues. In DNA, the CDR3 is TGCGCCAGCAGCCTAGAGGGGGCTTCGGGCACTGAAGCTTTCTTT. Amino acid sequence: CASSLEGASGTEAFF.

This clone was seen only once. V and J are TRBV27 and TRBJ2-1, with 7 bases aligning to TRBD2. J was trimmed by 6 bases and V by 5 bases; bases with no gene match: 10. The length of the CDR3 is 15 residues. From germline, CDR1 is MNHEY and CDR2 SMNVEV (reference sequence). This CDR3 reads CASSHNAGTTNEQFF. The CDR3 DNA is TGTGCCAGCAGTCATAACGCCGGGACTACCAATGAGCAGTTCTTC.

The chain employs TRBV19 and TRBJ2-3, with TRBD2 identical over 13 bases. The CDR3 length is 15 residues. The J segment lost 4 bases and the V segment lost 3 bases, leaving 1 base of the junction unmatched. Germline V gene data show CDR1 as LNHDA and CDR2 as SQIVND (reference sequence). CDR3 nucleotides: TGTGCCAGTAGTATGGGACTAGCGGGACCAGATACGCAGTATTTT. This gives the protein CASSMGLAGPDTQYF.

V gene TRBV28 combines with J gene TRBJ2-7; TRBD2 matches 13 bases. The CDR3 is 15 amino acids. The germline V gene encodes CDR1 MDHEN and CDR2 SYDVKM. V lost 3 bases and J lost 12; bases outside the gene matches: 11. The CDR3 here is CASSLGTGTSGTGYF. In DNA form, the CDR3 reads TGTGCCAGCAGTTTGGGTACCGGGACTAGCGGGACGGGGTACTTC. Combining the CDR3 with reference TRBV28 and TRBJ2-7 gives the whole variable domain DVKVTQSSRYLVKRTGEKVFLECVQDMDHENMFWYRQDPGLGLRLIYFSYDVKMKEKGDIPEGYSVSREKKERFSLILESASTNQTSMYLCASSLGTGTSGTGYFGPGTRLTVT.

The chain is built from TRBV28 and TRBJ2-1; a possible D gene is TRBD2 (5 bases). The CDR3 sequence is 17 residues long. Germline CDR1 and CDR2: MDHEN and SYDVKM. Between the trimmed V and J ends, which lost 5 bases and 2 bases, there was a span of 19 bases. The CDR3 nucleotides are TGTGCCAGCAGTCGCGCCCATCGAGGGTTCCCCTACAATGAGCAGTTCTTC. It specifies CASSRAHRGFPYNEQFF.

The chain couples TRBV27 to TRBJ1-1, with 9 bases lining up with TRBD1. The CDR3 has 12 residues. J lost 4 bases, V lost 6 bases, and 0 bases had no gene match. Germline assignment: CDR1 MNHEY and CDR2 SMNVEV (reference sequence). In DNA form, the CDR3 reads TGTGCCAGCAGGACAGGGGGCACTGAAGCTTTCTTT. Amino acids: CASRTGGTEAFF.

This clone has more than one count but fewer than ten. The rearrangement links TRBV28 to TRBJ1-5; 8 bases map to TRBD1. V gave up 3 bases and J gave up 6 bases; unmatched junction bases: 4. Germline loops: CDR1 MDHEN, CDR2 SYDVKM. The CDR3 totals 14 residues. CDR3 amino acids: CASSFPGGFQPQHF. The CDR3 DNA is TGTGCCAGCAGTTTCCCAGGGGGCTTTCAGCCCCAGCATTTT. Full variable domain (remainder filled in from reference TRBV28 and TRBJ1-5): DVKVTQSSRYLVKRTGEKVFLECVQDMDHENMFWYRQDPGLGLRLIYFSYDVKMKEKGDIPEGYSVSREKKERFSLILESASTNQTSMYLCASSFPGGFQPQHFGDGTRLSIL.

In this sample, this clone turned up once. V gene TRBV19 combines with J gene TRBJ2-3; D possibly corresponds to TRBD1 (5 bases). CDR1 and CDR2 (germline): LNHDA, SQIVND (reference sequence). V was cut by 11 bases and J by 2 bases, with 17 bases left in between. The CDR3 covers 14 residues. DNA for the CDR3: TGTGCCTTGATAGGCAGGGCCTACACAGATACGCAGTATTTT. Encoded protein: CALIGRAYTDTQYF.

The V and J genes are TRBV27 and TRBJ2-5; the D is unclear. In germline, CDR1 is MNHEY, CDR2 SMNVEV (reference sequence). Trimming shortened V by 3 bases and J by 0 bases, and 5 bases separated the two germline ends. The CDR3 is 13 residues long. This CDR3 is CASSFLYQETQYF. DNA of the CDR3: TGTGCCAGCAGTTTCTTGTACCAAGAGACCCAGTACTTC.

The chain carries TRBV6-5 and TRBJ1-2, with 7 bases that match TRBD1. V dropped 4 bases and J dropped 3; count of bases not matched to a gene: 8. CDR3 length equals 15 residues. CDR1 and CDR2 (germline): MNHEY, SVGAGI. The chain's CDR3 is CASSSGQALYYGYTF. CDR3 bases: TGTGCCAGCAGTTCCGGACAGGCCCTCTACTATGGCTACACCTTC.

This clone was observed a few times. The sample has other DNA sequences that encode this CDR3 too. The chain couples TRBV19 to TRBJ1-1; tentative D call: TRBD1 (5 bases). V lost 6 bases and J lost 1, with 6 bases in between. Germline V CDR1 and CDR2: LNHDA, SQIVND (reference sequence). CDR3 length equals 12 residues. The CDR3 loop reads CASSGQNTEAFF. CDR3 bases: TGTGCCAGTAGCGGACAGAACACTGAAGCTTTCTTT.

This chain connects TRBV7-9 to TRBJ1-1; D unclear. V gave up 0 bases and J gave up 1 base, with 6 bases separating them. Looked up from germline, CDR1 is SEHNR and CDR2 is FQNEAQ (reference sequence). This CDR3 region has 14 residues. CDR3 sequence (DNA): TGTGCCAGCAGCTTAGCACTTACGAACACTGAAGCTTTCTTT. Protein sequence: CASSLALTNTEAFF.

The rearrangement joins TRBV7-6 to TRBJ2-1, with 9 positions matching TRBD2. The germline V gene has CDR1 SGHVS and CDR2 FNYEAQ. The CDR3 is 15 amino acids. After removal of 1 base from V and 7 bases from J, the junction contained 5 bases not matched to a gene. The CDR3 nucleotides read TGTGCCAGCAGCTTAGGTAGCGGGAGTCATAATGAGCAGTTCTTC. Protein sequence: CASSLGSGSHNEQFF. The whole variable domain, filled in from reference TRBV7-6 and TRBJ2-1, reads GAGVSQSPRYKVTKRGQDVALRCDPISGHVSLYWYRQALGQGPEFLTYFNYEAQQDKSGLPNDRFSAERPEGSISTLTIQRTEQRDSAMYRCASSLGSGSHNEQFFGPGTRLTVL.